One and the same sample provided the 27 T cell receptor beta chains below, sequenced in a study of graft-versus-host responses after intestinal transplantation. Profiling relied on immunoSEQ multiplex PCR, and the TCRdb table lists in-frame clones only, not all of them. The sample lists tens of thousands of clones, about 92% seen once, with 1.5% to 2.5% in the top ten. Their antigen targets remain unknown. The starting material was unstimulated CD8+ T cells sorted from spleen or lymph node cells, obtained before intestinal transplant. All receptors derive from a human donor who received an intestinal transplant.

The V call is TRBV7-9, the J call TRBJ2-7; D is uncertain. CDR3 length: 13 amino acids. The V end was cut by 6 bases, the J end by 2 bases, with 11 bases between. CDR1 is SEHNR, CDR2 FQNEAQ, per germline (reference sequence). The chain's CDR3 is CASSYQTTYEQYF. CDR3 coding DNA: TGTGCCAGCAGTTACCAAACAACCTACGAGCAGTACTTC.

The chain carries TRBV30 and TRBJ1-6; TRBD1 might be the D (6 bases). V shed 3 bases and J shed 10 bases, with 19 bases lying between them. Germline CDR1 reads GTSNPN; CDR2 reads SVGIG (reference sequence). There are 15 residues in the CDR3. The CDR3 sequence: CAWSAQLQGLSPLHF. Here the CDR3 DNA reads TGTGCCTGGAGCGCACAATTACAGGGTTTGTCACCCCTCCACTTT.

In this sample, this clone turned up once. The rearrangement uses TRBV30 and TRBJ1-2; perhaps TRBD1 as D (5 bases). The germline V gene has CDR1 GTSNPN and CDR2 SVGIG (reference sequence). This CDR3 comprises 12 residues. Trimming removed 3 bases from V and 1 base from J, with 6 bases in between. The DNA of the CDR3 is TGTGCCTGGAGAGGACATAACTATGGCTACACCTTC. Protein product: CAWRGHNYGYTF.

Concerning this clone: A read error may account for a junction end that differs from germline. Within the sample, other DNA sequences also encode this same CDR3. CDR3 bases: TGTGCCAGCAGCTTGCGCCAGGAAGCGAACACCGGGGAACTGTTTTTT. Its protein is CASSLRQEANTGELFF. V gene TRBV5-4 combines with J gene TRBJ2-2; D is possibly TRBD2 (5 bases). Germline V lookup: CDR1 SGHNT, CDR2 YYREEE (reference sequence). The CDR3 extends over 16 amino acids. Complete variable domain (other parts from reference TRBV5-4 and TRBJ2-2): ETGVTQSPTHLIKTRGQQVTLRCSSQSGHNTVSWYQQALGQGPQFIFQYYREEENGRGNFPPRFSGLQFPNYSSELNVNALELDDSALYLCASSLRQEANTGELFFGEGSRLTVL.

CDR3: CASRETGNYGYTF. The CDR3 DNA follows: TGTGCCAGCAGGGAGACAGGGAACTATGGCTACACCTTC. The chain recombines TRBV9 with TRBJ1-2; TRBD1 agrees at 7 bases. The junction had 3 bases not matched to a gene; V was cut back by 5 bases and J by 2 bases. CDR1 and CDR2 from the germline V gene are SGDLS and YYNGEE. The CDR3 loop spans 13 amino acids.

The count of this clone is one. The chain uses TRBV5-1 and TRBJ1-2; no firm D call. The length of the CDR3 is 12 residues. From germline, CDR1 is SGHRS and CDR2 YFSETQ. Deletions cut 1 base from V and 8 bases from J, with 9 bases between. This CDR3 is CASSLYGEGYTF. CDR3 nucleotides: TGCGCCAGCAGCTTGTACGGGGAAGGCTACACCTTC.

The rearrangement uses TRBV19 and TRBJ2-4, with a possible D match to TRBD1 (6 bases). V gave up 6 bases and J gave up 7 bases, with 16 bases separating them. The germline CDR1 and CDR2 sequences are LNHDA and SQIVND (reference sequence). The CDR3 has 14 residues. CDR3 DNA: TGTGCCAGTAGCCCGACAGGCTCAGGGAACATTCAGTACTTC. Its protein product is CASSPTGSGNIQYF.

In the case of this clone: This same CDR3 is encoded by further DNA sequences in the sample. The chain links TRBV6-5 to TRBJ2-7; D possibly corresponds to TRBD2 (5 bases). CDR3 size: 14 residues. The ends were cut back, 2 bases at V and 1 base at J, with 9 bases in the middle. CDR1 is MNHEY and CDR2 is SVGAGI in the germline V gene. Written as DNA, the CDR3 is TGTGCCAGCAGTTACGGAGGAACTTCCTACGAGCAGTACTTC. Amino acids: CASSYGGTSYEQYF.

The chain carries TRBV6-5 and TRBJ1-1, with D possibly matching TRBD1 (6 bases). The germline V gene has CDR1 MNHEY and CDR2 SVGAGI. This CDR3 contains 14 residues. With 5 bases removed from V and 4 bases from J, the gap between germline ends came to 14 bases. CDR3 sequence (DNA): TGTGCCAGCAGTCCAGGAGGGGGGGGCACTGAAGCTTTCTTT. Translation gives CASSPGGGGTEAFF.

The chain carries TRBV7-2 and TRBJ2-1; TRBD2 might be the D (6 bases). The V gene's germline CDR1 is SGHTA and CDR2 FQGNSA. Deletions cut 4 bases from V and 10 bases from J, with 20 bases between. CDR3 size: 15 residues. The CDR3 spells CASSSPGVRAGEQFF. CDR3 nucleotides: TGTGCCAGCAGCTCTCCCGGGGTGCGGGCGGGGGAGCAGTTCTTC.

This chain uses TRBV5-6 with TRBJ2-7, with 8 bases lining up with TRBD2. Germline assignment: CDR1 SGHDT and CDR2 YYEEEE. The CDR3 has 13 residues. V dropped 4 bases and J dropped 3; count of bases not matched to a gene: 3. CDR3 nucleotides: TGTGCCAGCAGCGTAACTAGCGGCTACGAGCAGTACTTC. It specifies CASSVTSGYEQYF.

This chain connects TRBV7-7 to TRBJ2-5, with 11 bases fitting TRBD2. Per germline, CDR1 SSHAT and CDR2 FNYEAQ (reference sequence). J was trimmed by 3 bases and V by 5 bases; bases with no gene match: 5. CDR3 length: 15 amino acids. CDR3 amino acids: CASSPGTSGEETQYF. The CDR3 DNA is TGTGCCAGCAGCCCCGGGACTAGCGGTGAAGAGACCCAGTACTTC.

This chain joins TRBV7-9 and TRBJ2-1, with a tentative D call TRBD2 (5 bases). The CDR3 is 14 residues long. The germline CDR1 and CDR2 sequences are SEHNR and FQNEAQ (reference sequence). V was trimmed by 5 bases and J by 7 bases, leaving 15 bases between them. The CDR3, as DNA: TGTGCCAGCAGCCCTTTGACGGGGTGGAATGAGCAGTTCTTC. This translates into CASSPLTGWNEQFF.

This clone has a handful of counts. V gene TRBV10-2 combines with J gene TRBJ2-7, with 10 bases matching TRBD1. This CDR3 has 15 amino acids. Trimming took 0 bases from V and 3 from J; bases not matched to a gene: 2. In germline, CDR1 is WSHSY, CDR2 SAAADI. This CDR3 reads CASSESDRGDYEQYF. In DNA, the CDR3 is TGCGCCAGCAGTGAGTCGGACAGGGGGGACTACGAGCAGTACTTC.

This clone was observed a single time. The chain has TRBV7-9 and TRBJ1-4, with TRBD1 as a possible D gene (6 bases). V lost 8 bases, J lost 0 bases, and 16 bases lay in between. The CDR3 sequence is 16 residues long. The V gene's germline CDR1 is SEHNR and CDR2 FQNEAQ (reference sequence). The CDR3 sequence: CASGGGGAATNEKLFF. Here the CDR3 DNA reads TGTGCCAGCGGAGGGGGGGGCGCCGCAACTAATGAAAAACTGTTTTTT.

This sequence joins TRBV2 and TRBJ2-5; 10 bases agree with TRBD1. Germline V lookup: CDR1 SNHLY, CDR2 FYNNEI. The V segment lost 6 bases and the J segment 3 bases; nucleotides outside the gene matches: 1. This CDR3 has 13 amino acids. CDR3 coding DNA: TGTGCCAGCAGGGGGACAGGGGAAGAGACCCAGTACTTC. Residues: CASRGTGEETQYF.

The V gene is TRBV4-3, the J gene TRBJ1-5; D perhaps matches TRBD1 (6 bases). V lost 1 base to trimming and J lost 7 bases, with 11 bases between them. The CDR3 spans 14 residues. Germline V CDR1 and CDR2: LGHNA, YSLEER. CDR3 in amino acids: CASSQGGGGQPQHF. The CDR3 nucleotides are TGCGCCAGCAGCCAAGGAGGGGGAGGGCAGCCCCAGCATTTT.

This clone occurred once. The chain is built from TRBV5-4 and TRBJ2-3, with TRBD1 identical over 8 bases. V dropped 4 bases and J dropped 5; count of bases not matched to a gene: 9. Germline V lookup: CDR1 SGHNT, CDR2 YYREEE (reference sequence). The CDR3 runs 15 residues. DNA for the CDR3: TGTGCCAGCAGCCCTGGACAGGGACCGTTAGATACGCAGTATTTT. It translates to CASSPGQGPLDTQYF.

The chain combines TRBV5-6 with TRBJ1-2, with 7 bases identical to TRBD1. Germline CDR1 and CDR2: SGHDT and YYEEEE. V was clipped by 1 base and J by 0 bases; unmatched bases: 3. The CDR3 is made up of 15 amino acids. CDR3 DNA: TGTGCCAGCAGCTTGCCCCAGGGGGCTAACTATGGCTACACCTTC. This translates into CASSLPQGANYGYTF.

The chain joins TRBV30 to TRBJ1-4, with a possible D match to TRBD1 (5 bases). Germline assignment: CDR1 GTSNPN and CDR2 SVGIG (reference sequence). V lost 7 bases to trimming and J lost 8 bases, with 14 bases between them. The CDR3 contains 12 residues. CDR3 sequence: CAFQGVSEKLFF. The CDR3 coding sequence is TGTGCCTTCCAGGGTGTTTCAGAAAAACTGTTTTTT.

The rearrangement links TRBV30 to TRBJ2-5; D is perhaps TRBD2 (6 bases). Germline CDR1 and CDR2: GTSNPN and SVGIG (reference sequence). V lost 2 bases and J 4 bases, leaving 11 bases between the germline ends. The CDR3 consists of 13 residues. The CDR3 bases are TGTGCCTGGAGTCTGGGGGGAGGAGAGACCCAGTACTTC. Encoded protein: CAWSLGGGETQYF.

The V and J genes are TRBV29-1 and TRBJ2-7; 12 positions agree with TRBD2. The V gene's germline CDR1 is SQVTM and CDR2 ANQGSEA. The CDR3 has 15 residues. J gave up 4 bases and V 6 bases, and 10 bases lay outside the gene matches. This CDR3 is CSVGQLAGGYYEQYF. The CDR3 bases are TGCAGCGTCGGCCAACTAGCGGGGGGTTATTACGAGCAGTACTTC.

The chain uses TRBV5-5 and TRBJ1-3; D call uncertain. V lost 0 bases and J lost 0, with 10 bases in between. The CDR3 has 16 amino acids. Per germline, CDR1 SGHKS and CDR2 YYEKEE (reference sequence). CDR3 bases: TGTGCCAGCAGCTTGGACAGAAGCCCCTCTGGAAACACCATATATTTT. It is translated as CASSLDRSPSGNTIYF. Variable domain in full (rest from reference TRBV5-5 and TRBJ1-3): DAGVTQSPTHLIKTRGQQVTLRCSPISGHKSVSWYQQVLGQGPQFIFQYYEKEERGRGNFPDRFSARQFPNYSSELNVNALLLGDSALYLCASSLDRSPSGNTIYFGEGSWLTVV.

This chain links TRBV28 with TRBJ2-7, with D possibly matching TRBD1 (5 bases). V gave up 3 bases and J gave up 5 bases, with 14 bases separating them. The CDR3 is made up of 14 amino acids. The germline gives CDR1 MDHEN, CDR2 SYDVKM. The CDR3 spells CASSLKKGWHEQYF. The CDR3, as DNA: TGTGCCAGCAGTTTGAAGAAGGGGTGGCACGAGCAGTACTTC.

The V and J genes are TRBV7-9 and TRBJ1-4; 7 bases map to TRBD1. This CDR3 comprises 15 residues. Germline V gives CDR1 SEHNR, CDR2 FQNEAQ (reference sequence). V was pared by 1 base and J by 5 bases, with 4 bases of the junction left unmatched. CDR3 region: CASSLEQGLNEKLFF. The DNA for the CDR3 is TGTGCCAGCAGCTTAGAACAGGGGTTAAATGAAAAACTGTTTTTT.

The chain has TRBV30 and TRBJ2-1; TRBD2 is a possible D gene (6 bases). This CDR3 has 15 amino acids. Per germline, CDR1 GTSNPN and CDR2 SVGIG (reference sequence). Trimming removed 1 base from V and 4 bases from J, with 14 bases in between. CDR3 in DNA: TGTGCCTGGAGTGAGACCGGGGGTCTTTACAATGAGCAGTTCTTC. Encoded protein: CAWSETGGLYNEQFF.

This chain uses TRBV27 with TRBJ1-1, with D unclear. With 0 bases removed from V and 8 bases from J, the gap between germline ends came to 10 bases. This CDR3 is 13 amino acids long. Germline loops: CDR1 MNHEY, CDR2 SMNVEV (reference sequence). The CDR3 bases are TGTGCCAGCAGTTTATCGCTCACAGCAGAAGCTTTCTTT. Protein sequence: CASSLSLTAEAFF.